The clone carrying this TCR beta chain was found many times. This entry belongs to a study of T cells in Graves' hyperthyroidism and ophthalmopathy. RNA transcripts provided the source from which TCR beta CDR3 regions were amplified. A first-round RT-PCR of the TCR CDR3 used the HTBI primer set. TCRdb itself ran the multiplex PCR reads through MiXCR, one entry per CDR3 protein. The table lists hundreds of thousands of distinct CDR3 sequences, less than 25% of them singletons, with around a third in the top ten. Duration under 3 months, a NOSPECS grade of at least 4, and a Clinical Activity Score of at least 3 characterized the ophthalmopathy patients. Patients with uncontrolled infections, other autoimmune diseases, pregnancy or lactation were excluded. The receptor was derived from a man aged 25 to 40 with Graves' ophthalmopathy. The sequenced sample was blood.

This chain's CDR3 is CASRIHGTNTEAFF. DNA of the CDR3: TGTGCCAGCCGGATACACGGGACCAACACTGAAGCTTTCTTT. This rearrangement joins TRBV28 to TRBJ1-1; D is perhaps TRBD1 (5 bases). The CDR3 extends over 14 amino acids. Germline loops: CDR1 MDHEN, CDR2 SYDVKM. V lost 8 bases to trimming and J lost 2 bases, with 15 bases between them. Combining the CDR3 with reference TRBV28 and TRBJ1-1 gives the whole variable domain DVKVTQSSRYLVKRTGEKVFLECVQDMDHENMFWYRQDPGLGLRLIYFSYDVKMKEKGDIPEGYSVSREKKERFSLILESASTNQTSMYLCASRIHGTNTEAFFGQGTRLTVV.